The rows below give T cell receptor beta chains drawn from one sample of a study of blood T cell repertoires in COVID-19. Clones were sequenced by immunoSEQ multiplex PCR, and TCRdb holds only the in-frame ones, with some missing. The table records around 260,000 clones, 84% of them present only once. Sequenced input: peripheral blood. The receptors stem from a man in his sixties with acute or convalescent COVID-19. Each CDR3 is given with its conserved first and last residue. D genes are given only for firm matches. Expanded clones are given a class, and other clones once, few, many or no size at all.

CDR3nt: TGCGCCAGCAGCGCCGCGCCGGGACAGGCTCCCTCCTACGAGCAGTACTTC; CDR3aa: CASSAAPGQAPSYEQYF; j_gene: TRBJ2-7; v_gene: TRBV5-1; abundance: .; d_gene: TRBD1
CDR3nt: TGCAGCGTGTCACTAGGAACCAGCACAGATACGCAGTATTTT; CDR3aa: CSVSLGTSTDTQYF; j_gene: TRBJ2-3; v_gene: TRBV29-1; abundance: .; d_gene: .
CDR3nt: TGCGCCAGCAGCTTTTGGATGAACCAGCGTCAGCCCCAGCATTTT; CDR3aa: CASSFWMNQRQPQHF; j_gene: TRBJ1-5; v_gene: TRBV5-1; abundance: .; d_gene: .
CDR3nt: TGTGCCAGCAGTCATACCAGGGGGTTAAGCTCCTACGAGCAGTACTTC; CDR3aa: CASSHTRGLSSYEQYF; j_gene: TRBJ2-7; v_gene: TRBV28; abundance: .; d_gene: TRBD1
CDR3nt: TGTGCTAGCAGCCCTTGGACAGGAACTACTAGGTACTACTATCGCTACACCTTC; CDR3aa: CASSPWTGTTRYYYRYTF; j_gene: TRBJ1-2; v_gene: TRBV7-7; abundance: .; d_gene: TRBD1
CDR3nt: TGTGCCAGCAGTGTAGCGGGGGGGTACAGGAATGAGCAGTTCTTC; CDR3aa: CASSVAGGYRNEQFF; j_gene: TRBJ2-1; v_gene: TRBV6-4; abundance: .; d_gene: TRBD2
CDR3nt: TGTGCCAGCAGCCCTAGCGGGATTTACGAGCAGTACTTC; CDR3aa: CASSPSGIYEQYF; j_gene: TRBJ2-7; v_gene: TRBV27; abundance: .; d_gene: TRBD2
CDR3nt: TGTGCCAGCAGCCGCTTAGGACTAGCGGGAGAGCTGGTGGTGTCCACAGATACGCAGTATTTT; CDR3aa: CASSRLGLAGELVVSTDTQYF; j_gene: TRBJ2-3; v_gene: TRBV28; abundance: .; d_gene: TRBD2
CDR3nt: TGTGCCAGCGGAAGGGGCTACTCCTACGAGCAGTACTTC; CDR3aa: CASGRGYSYEQYF; j_gene: TRBJ2-7; v_gene: TRBV6-5; abundance: .; d_gene: .
CDR3nt: TGTGCCAGCTCAGGGAGAACAGATGCTAACTATGGCTACACCTTC; CDR3aa: CASSGRTDANYGYTF; j_gene: TRBJ1-2; v_gene: TRBV18; abundance: .; d_gene: .
CDR3nt: TGTGCCAGCAAGGGAGCCGGCCTCTATGGCTACACCTTC; CDR3aa: CASKGAGLYGYTF; j_gene: TRBJ1-2; v_gene: TRBV27; abundance: .; d_gene: .
CDR3nt: TGTGCCAGCAGCATCTACCCCTCGACAGGACCAAACGAGCAGTACTTC; CDR3aa: CASSIYPSTGPNEQYF; j_gene: TRBJ2-7; v_gene: TRBV11-3; abundance: .; d_gene: .
CDR3nt: TGTGCCAGCAGCTACTTTCAGGGGAAAGAGACCCAGTACTTC; CDR3aa: CASSYFQGKETQYF; j_gene: TRBJ2-5; v_gene: TRBV7-9; abundance: .; d_gene: .
CDR3nt: TGTGCCAGCTCACCGGGGGCTAGGTCCTACGAGCAGTACTTC; CDR3aa: CASSPGARSYEQYF; j_gene: TRBJ2-7; v_gene: TRBV18; abundance: .; d_gene: .
CDR3nt: TGTGCCAGTAGTTGGACAGGGGGCCACACTGAAGCTTTCTTT; CDR3aa: CASSWTGGHTEAFF; j_gene: TRBJ1-1; v_gene: TRBV19; abundance: .; d_gene: TRBD1
CDR3nt: TGTGCCAGCAGCCTATCGGAGGGCCATAACCTATTC; CDR3aa: CASSLSEGHNLF; j_gene: TRBJ1-2; v_gene: TRBV7-9; abundance: .; d_gene: .
CDR3nt: TGTGCCAGCAGCCCACTGACAGGGGGCGATGAAAAACTGTTTTTT; CDR3aa: CASSPLTGGDEKLFF; j_gene: TRBJ1-4; v_gene: TRBV25-1; abundance: .; d_gene: TRBD1
CDR3nt: TGTGCCAGCAGCTGGGGACTAGCGGGATGGGAGACCCAGTACTTC; CDR3aa: CASSWGLAGWETQYF; j_gene: TRBJ2-5; v_gene: TRBV5-6; abundance: .; d_gene: TRBD2
CDR3nt: TGCAGCGTTGGGGCAGGGGGCTTAAATGAGCAGTTCTTC; CDR3aa: CSVGAGGLNEQFF; j_gene: TRBJ2-1; v_gene: TRBV29-1; abundance: .; d_gene: TRBD1
CDR3nt: TGTGCCAGTGGGCTGAGCGGGTGGGCCACAGATACGCAGTATTTT; CDR3aa: CASGLSGWATDTQYF; j_gene: TRBJ2-3; v_gene: TRBV19; abundance: .; d_gene: .
CDR3nt: TGTGCCAGTAGCGTGACAGGGTCTAATGAAAAACTGTTTTTT; CDR3aa: CASSVTGSNEKLFF; j_gene: TRBJ1-4; v_gene: TRBV19; abundance: .; d_gene: TRBD1
CDR3nt: TGTGCCAGCAGTTTGTTCGGACTAGCGGGGACCGAGACCCAGTACTTC; CDR3aa: CASSLFGLAGTETQYF; j_gene: TRBJ2-5; v_gene: TRBV27; abundance: .; d_gene: TRBD2
CDR3nt: TGTGCCAGCAGTTACTCTACAACTAACTATGGCTACACCTTC; CDR3aa: CASSYSTTNYGYTF; j_gene: TRBJ1-2; v_gene: TRBV6-5; abundance: .; d_gene: .
CDR3nt: TGTGCCAGCAGTGAAGAGGGCGGGACTGAAGCTTTCTTT; CDR3aa: CASSEEGGTEAFF; j_gene: TRBJ1-1; v_gene: TRBV2; abundance: once; d_gene: .
CDR3nt: TGTGCCAGCAGTTACTCGATGGACAGGGTGTATGGCTACACCTTC; CDR3aa: CASSYSMDRVYGYTF; j_gene: TRBJ1-2; v_gene: TRBV6-5; abundance: .; d_gene: TRBD1
CDR3nt: TGTGCCAGCCGTGATGGAGGACAGGGTTACGAGCAGTACTTC; CDR3aa: CASRDGGQGYEQYF; j_gene: TRBJ2-7; v_gene: TRBV2; abundance: .; d_gene: TRBD1
CDR3nt: TGTGCCATCAGTGAGTCTGAGCTAGATACGCAGTATTTT; CDR3aa: CAISESELDTQYF; j_gene: TRBJ2-3; v_gene: TRBV10-3; abundance: few; d_gene: .
CDR3nt: TGTGCCAGTAGTGGAATATCAGGGGGGTCCTACGAGCAGTACTTC; CDR3aa: CASSGISGGSYEQYF; j_gene: TRBJ2-7; v_gene: TRBV19; abundance: .; d_gene: .
CDR3nt: TGTGCCTGGTCCCGGCGGGGAACAACTAATGAAAAACTGTTTTTT; CDR3aa: CAWSRRGTTNEKLFF; j_gene: TRBJ1-4; v_gene: TRBV30; abundance: .; d_gene: .
CDR3nt: TGTGCCAGCAGCCCACCCCACGGACTAGCGGGAAACGAGCAGTACTTC; CDR3aa: CASSPPHGLAGNEQYF; j_gene: TRBJ2-7; v_gene: TRBV5-4; abundance: .; d_gene: TRBD2
CDR3nt: TGTGCCAGCAGCTTTGTAGCGGGAGAGGGCACCGGGGAGCTGTTTTTT; CDR3aa: CASSFVAGEGTGELFF; j_gene: TRBJ2-2; v_gene: TRBV6-4; abundance: .; d_gene: TRBD2
CDR3nt: TGTGCCAGCAGCTTTGGGACTAGCGGGTTCAATGAGCAGTTCTTC; CDR3aa: CASSFGTSGFNEQFF; j_gene: TRBJ2-1; v_gene: TRBV5-4; abundance: .; d_gene: TRBD2
CDR3nt: TGTGCCATCAGTGGGACAGGGCAGAGCTCCCAGCCCCAGCATTTT; CDR3aa: CAISGTGQSSQPQHF; j_gene: TRBJ1-5; v_gene: TRBV10-3; abundance: .; d_gene: TRBD1
CDR3nt: TGCAGTGCGAGTGCGGACTATGGCTACACCTTC; CDR3aa: CSASADYGYTF; j_gene: TRBJ1-2; v_gene: TRBV20-1; abundance: .; d_gene: .
CDR3nt: TGCGCCAGCAGCCAAGTGGGTACCTATTACAGCTCTGGGGCCAACGTCCTGACTTTC; CDR3aa: CASSQVGTYYSSGANVLTF; j_gene: TRBJ2-6; v_gene: TRBV4-1; abundance: .; d_gene: .
CDR3nt: TGTGCCATCAGCGGGACAGGGGAGACTGAAGCTTTCTTT; CDR3aa: CAISGTGETEAFF; j_gene: TRBJ1-1; v_gene: TRBV10-3; abundance: .; d_gene: TRBD1
CDR3nt: TGTGCCAGCAGCCCCGCGGGGCAGGGAGCTCACTACGAGCAGTACTTC; CDR3aa: CASSPAGQGAHYEQYF; j_gene: TRBJ2-7; v_gene: TRBV9; abundance: .; d_gene: .
CDR3nt: TGCGCCAGCATGGGGAGGACAGGGGACACCGGGGAGCTGTTTTTT; CDR3aa: CASMGRTGDTGELFF; j_gene: TRBJ2-2; v_gene: TRBV5-1; abundance: few; d_gene: TRBD1
CDR3nt: TGTGCCTGGAGCGCACCGGGACAGGGTGTGGGTCGCAATCAGCCCCAGCATTTT; CDR3aa: CAWSAPGQGVGRNQPQHF; j_gene: TRBJ1-5; v_gene: TRBV30; abundance: few; d_gene: TRBD1
CDR3nt: TGTGCCAGCAGCCCGGGGGACAGACACCAAGAGACCCAGTACTTC; CDR3aa: CASSPGDRHQETQYF; j_gene: TRBJ2-5; v_gene: TRBV5-4; abundance: .; d_gene: .
CDR3nt: TGCGCCAGCAGTGTAATTGGGGCTGGCGAGCAGTACTTC; CDR3aa: CASSVIGAGEQYF; j_gene: TRBJ2-7; v_gene: TRBV10-1; abundance: .; d_gene: .
CDR3nt: TGTGCCAGCAGCTTAATTGCAGGGGGTAGTTCTGGAAACACCATATATTTT; CDR3aa: CASSLIAGGSSGNTIYF; j_gene: TRBJ1-3; v_gene: TRBV7-2; abundance: .; d_gene: TRBD1
CDR3nt: TGTGCCAGCAGCCGAGGGGGAACTCAGCCCCAGCATTTT; CDR3aa: CASSRGGTQPQHF; j_gene: TRBJ1-5; v_gene: TRBV5-4; abundance: .; d_gene: .
CDR3nt: TGTGCCAGCAGCCAAGGGGGGGTCTATGGCTACACCTTC; CDR3aa: CASSQGGVYGYTF; j_gene: TRBJ1-2; v_gene: TRBV3-1/TRBV3-2; abundance: .; d_gene: .
CDR3nt: TGTGCCAGCCAGAGAGGGGGCGCAGGGACTGAAGCTTTCTTT; CDR3aa: CASQRGGAGTEAFF; j_gene: TRBJ1-1; v_gene: TRBV19; abundance: few; d_gene: TRBD1
CDR3nt: TGCGCCAGCAGCCCGGCGGCCCTCGGGGAGCTGTTTTTT; CDR3aa: CASSPAALGELFF; j_gene: TRBJ2-2; v_gene: TRBV5-1; abundance: .; d_gene: .
CDR3nt: TGTGCCAGCAGTCCCCCCTCTACGGGTATTGAGCAGTTCTTC; CDR3aa: CASSPPSTGIEQFF; j_gene: TRBJ2-1; v_gene: TRBV6-5; abundance: .; d_gene: .
CDR3nt: TGTGCCATCAGCGAAGGGGAAAATGAGCAGTTCTTC; CDR3aa: CAISEGENEQFF; j_gene: TRBJ2-1; v_gene: TRBV10-3; abundance: .; d_gene: .